This TCR beta chain was obtained from a study of T cell repertoires in cytomegalovirus infection (dated by TCRdb to between 2018 and 2021). For the study in its entirety: Peptide stimulations targeted recently identified HLA-C-restricted CMV epitopes, whose presentation resists viral immunomodulation, together with well-studied HLA-B-restricted epitopes. The HLA type of each donor mattered for the analysis, because public TCR beta signatures pointed to carriage of CMV infection along with the matching HLA type.

Here is what the overall study found, with its caveats: In both this cohort and an independent cohort of 300 to 450 donors, the cumulative frequency of public TCR beta family members distinguished carriers of CMV infection plus the relevant HLA type. The ex vivo response was dominated by HLA-C-restricted CMV-specific TCR beta clonotypes, and the single most frequent clonotype in two of eight donors was supplied by these HLA-C-restricted clonotypes.

This clonotype was seen repeatedly, ten times or more. Its antigen has not been determined. The record has no base qualities; no much larger clone is one base away. Sequencing was carried out with an Illumina HiSeq 1500. TCRdb ran its own pipeline on the public reads, namely fastp trimming at Q25 and MiXCR clone calling, and kept in-frame beta chains. Rows with one shared CDR3 protein collapse into an entry with the most common genes and DNA. This sample gives 140,000 to 150,000 distinct CDR3 sequences in total; about 31% of them show up just once. The biggest ten clones account for about 52% of the sample. CDR3 length: 13 amino acids, cysteine to phenylalanine. Only the CDR3 DNA stays, 39 bases, in frame from base 1. The germline V gene (reference sequence) sets CDR1 to LNHNV and CDR2 to YYDKDF. The V and J ends are trimmed by 1 base and 4 bases, leaving 6 bases between them. The sample's treatment or condition label, decoded: in vitro stimulation with specific CMV peptide epitopes to enrich CMV-specific T cells.

The rearrangement joined TRBV15 to TRBJ2-3; no D gene is confidently identified. The receptor was isolated from a human donor in good health (CMV status not recorded). Some clones in this sample may be carry-over from other donors' samples. Sample: CD8+ T cells from cultured PBMCs, taken from culture after CMV antigen stimulation. The sequenced DNA: TGTGCCACCAGCAGAGGGTGGCCAGATACGCAGTATTTT. This is translated as CATSRGWPDTQYF.